The count of the clone carrying this T cell receptor (beta chain) is one. Germline V gene lookup returns CDR1 SGHAT and CDR2 FQNNGV. The CDR3 extends over 14 amino acids. The V and J ends lost 5 bases and 2 bases, in that order; junction bases with no gene match: 2. This sample is drawn from a study of T cell changes during pregnancy in multiple sclerosis. Profiling relied on immunoSEQ multiplex PCR, and the TCRdb table lists in-frame clones only, not all of them. The sample carries tens of thousands of clones, nearly 90% recorded once. The TCR originated in a female donor with multiple sclerosis, enrolled in a pregnancy study. Material: CD4+ T cells from peripheral blood mononuclear cells, obtained in the second trimester of pregnancy. The gene calls are TRBV11-2 and TRBJ2-3; 9 bases are a match to TRBD2. The CDR3 DNA follows: TGTGCCAGCAGCCGGACTAGCGACACAGATACGCAGTATTTT. This gives the protein CASSRTSDTDTQYF.